This entry is about one TCR beta chain. What it binds is not known. Some 30,000 T cell genomes, or around 180 ng DNA, went into the sorted-subset replicate PCRs. Assay: immunoSEQ multiplex PCR; the TCRdb copy retains only in-frame clones and omits some. The repertoire holds around 2.5 million clones, with roughly 93% as singletons. CDR1 SGHTA and CDR2 FQGTGA come from the germline V gene. The V gene lost 2 bases and the J gene lost 1 base, with 10 bases spanning the gap. This CDR3 contains 15 residues. This record comes from a study of shared clonotypes between healthy human individuals. Overall study findings and caveats: Sharing across four donors was highest in naive CD4 (around 5%) and lowest in memory CD8 (roughly 0.4%). The generation probabilities recorded for non-shared clonotypes fell below those of clonotypes shared by all four donors.

Material for sequencing was naive CD4+ T cells from PBMCs. Documented subset: CD45RA+ positively selected. The V call is TRBV7-3, the J call TRBJ2-3; D perhaps matches TRBD1 (6 bases). The source is a man younger than 35 in good health. Some clones in this sample may be carry-over from other donors' samples. In nucleotides, the CDR3 is TGTGCCAGCAGCTTAGCCCCAGGGGGCACAGATACGCAGTATTTT. Translated, it gives CASSLAPGGTDTQYF.